These 26 T cell receptor beta chains were sequenced from one sample in a study of blood T cell repertoires in COVID-19. Profiled with immunoSEQ multiplex PCR; TCRdb holds only in-frame clones, not every one. Among over 120,000 clones listed, over 75% were seen once. Sequencing was carried out using peripheral blood. These receptors were taken from a human donor in a cohort sampled during active COVID-19.

In nucleotides, the CDR3 is TGTGCCAGCAGCCAAGTTTCCGGGACAGGAAATTCACCCCTCCACTTT. It is translated as CASSQVSGTGNSPLHF. The rearrangement links TRBV3-1 (or the pseudogene TRBV3-2) to TRBJ1-6; 8 bases are shared with TRBD1. Germline CDR1 reads LGHDT; CDR2 reads YNNKEL (reference sequence). The CDR3 runs 16 residues. J gave up 7 bases and V 1 base, and 6 bases lay outside the gene matches.

The V gene is TRBV11-3, the J gene TRBJ1-1; TRBD1 matches 7 bases. V shed 6 bases and J 1 base; nucleotides not matched to a gene: 8. Germline V gene lookup returns CDR1 SGHNT and CDR2 YENEEA. The CDR3 loop spans 15 amino acids. The DNA for the CDR3 is TGTGCCAGCAGTCGCGGGACAGCATGGAACACTGAAGCTTTCTTT. Translating gives CASSRGTAWNTEAFF.

The chain couples TRBV18 to TRBJ2-1; 9 bases fit TRBD2. V lost 2 bases, J lost 4 bases, and 12 bases stayed unmatched. Germline CDR1 reads KGHSH; CDR2 reads LQKENI. The CDR3 loop spans 18 amino acids. Here the CDR3 reads CASSPETASGGLYNEQFF. DNA for the CDR3: TGTGCCAGCTCACCAGAAACAGCCAGCGGGGGGCTGTACAATGAGCAGTTCTTC. The full variable domain, completed using reference TRBV18 and TRBJ2-1, is NAGVMQNPRHLVRRRGQEARLRCSPMKGHSHVYWYRQLPEEGLKFMVYLQKENIIDESGMPKERFSAEFPKEGPSILRIQQVVRGDSAAYFCASSPETASGGLYNEQFFGPGTRLTVL.

This rearrangement joins TRBV10-3 to TRBJ1-2; 9 bases agree with TRBD1. This CDR3 spans 17 amino acids. CDR1 is ENHRY, CDR2 SYGVKD, per germline. V gave up 1 base and J gave up 4 bases; unmatched junction bases: 10. The CDR3 region has the DNA TGTGCCATCAGTGAGTTGGGACAGGGAGGATCCGGCTATGGCTACACCTTC. Protein: CAISELGQGGSGYGYTF.

The chain has TRBV19 and TRBJ2-3; 10 bases fit TRBD2. The CDR3 sequence is 16 residues long. Germline V CDR1 and CDR2: LNHDA, SQIVND (reference sequence). V shed 0 bases, J shed 1 base, and the junction held 1 base outside the gene matches. CDR3 residues: CASSIDGTSGTDTQYF. Here the CDR3 DNA reads TGTGCCAGTAGTATAGATGGGACTAGCGGCACAGATACGCAGTATTTT.

The chain uses TRBV9 and TRBJ2-1; TRBD2 matches at 10 bases. The CDR3 runs 15 residues. V trimming: 0 bases; J trimming: 7 bases; junction bases outside the gene matches: 4. CDR1 is SGDLS and CDR2 is YYNGEE in the germline V gene. CDR3: CASSVAELAGNEQFF. The CDR3 DNA is TGTGCCAGCAGCGTAGCGGAACTAGCGGGAAATGAGCAGTTCTTC.

The gene calls are TRBV7-2 and TRBJ1-1, with no clear D. V was shortened by 5 bases and J by 3 bases, with 13 bases between the two germline ends. The CDR3 has 14 amino acids. Germline V gene data show CDR1 as SGHTA and CDR2 as FQGNSA. The CDR3: CASSRRAVDTEAFF. For the CDR3, the DNA is TGTGCCAGCAGCCGCCGAGCGGTTGACACTGAAGCTTTCTTT.

V is TRBV6-2 or TRBV6-3 and J is TRBJ2-7, with TRBD1 identical over 9 bases. The V segment lost 5 bases and the J segment 2 bases; nucleotides outside the gene matches: 4. Germline values: CDR1 MNHEY, CDR2 SVGEGT. The CDR3 sequence is 14 residues long. CDR3 nucleotides: TGTGCCAGCAGTCGGGGGACAGGGCCCTACGAGCAGTACGTC. Protein: CASSRGTGPYEQYV.

The chain is built from TRBV2 and TRBJ2-7; D is undetermined. CDR1 is SNHLY and CDR2 is FYNNEI in the germline V gene. Trimming left V 7 bases short and J 2 bases short, with 9 bases between. This CDR3 comprises 12 residues. The CDR3 is CASKWLPYEQYV. The CDR3 nucleotides are TGTGCCAGCAAGTGGCTTCCCTACGAGCAGTACGTC.

The chain links TRBV13 to TRBJ2-7; 7 bases are a match to TRBD2. V trimming: 0 bases; J trimming: 0 bases; junction bases outside the gene matches: 11. CDR3 size: 18 residues. Germline assignment: CDR1 PRHDT and CDR2 FYEKMQ (reference sequence). The CDR3 is CASSLGGASGPISYEQYV. The CDR3 coding sequence is TGTGCCAGCAGCTTAGGAGGGGCTAGCGGCCCGATCTCCTACGAGCAGTACGTC.

The CDR3 spells CASSLPVAGGSGELFF. In DNA form, the CDR3 reads TGCGCCAGCAGCTTGCCTGTAGCGGGAGGTTCCGGGGAGCTGTTTTTT. The chain carries TRBV5-1 and TRBJ2-2; 10 nucleotides line up with TRBD2. Germline trimming cut 1 base from V and 6 bases from J; bases unmatched to any gene: 6. This CDR3 is 16 amino acids long. Germline V gene sequence: CDR1 SGHRS, CDR2 YFSETQ.

The V gene is TRBV5-1, the J gene TRBJ1-2; D remains ambiguous. Trimming left V 0 bases short and J 4 bases short, with 13 bases between. CDR3 size: 15 residues. Germline assignment: CDR1 SGHRS and CDR2 YFSETQ. CDR3 protein: CASSLAGASGYGYTF. The DNA for the CDR3 is TGCGCCAGCAGCTTGGCCGGAGCCAGCGGCTATGGCTACACCTTC.

CDR3 in amino acids: CASSEDYAAETQYF. The CDR3 coding sequence is TGTGCCAGCAGTGAGGACTACGCTGCGGAGACCCAGTACTTC. V gene TRBV7-2 combines with J gene TRBJ2-5, with D perhaps matching TRBD2 (6 bases). The germline gives CDR1 SGHTA, CDR2 FQGNSA. V was pared by 6 bases and J by 5 bases, with 16 bases between. The CDR3 sequence is 14 residues long.

This clone was counted a few times. This rearrangement joins TRBV28 to TRBJ2-3; 11 nucleotides align to TRBD2. Germline CDR1 MDHEN, CDR2 SYDVKM. V was pared by 7 bases and J by 0 bases, with 6 bases of the junction left unmatched. The CDR3 has 16 amino acids. The CDR3 nucleotides are TGTGCCAGCACGACTAGCGGGGCAACTAGCACAGATACGCAGTATTTT. Residues: CASTTSGATSTDTQYF.

The rearrangement joins TRBV5-1 to TRBJ1-6; TRBD1 agrees at 7 bases. There are 16 residues in the CDR3. V shed 3 bases, J shed 4 bases, and the junction held 7 bases outside the gene matches. Germline V CDR1 and CDR2: SGHRS, YFSETQ. Written as DNA, the CDR3 is TGCGCCAGCAGCTCCGGGACAGTCCCTTATAATTCACCCCTCCACTTT. Its translation: CASSSGTVPYNSPLHF.

The chain carries TRBV11-3 and TRBJ2-2; the D gene is possibly TRBD1 (5 bases). The CDR3 has 13 residues. The ends were cut back, 5 bases at V and 4 bases at J, with 8 bases in the middle. Germline lookup yields CDR1 SGHNT and CDR2 YENEEA. The DNA for the CDR3 is TGTGCCAGCAGCCCTGACAGCACCGGGGAGCTGTTTTTT. It specifies CASSPDSTGELFF.

The V gene is TRBV6-5, the J gene TRBJ2-7, with 7 positions matching TRBD1. CDR3 length equals 15 residues. Germline V gene lookup returns CDR1 MNHEY and CDR2 SVGAGI. Germline trimming cut 5 bases from V and 0 bases from J; bases unmatched to any gene: 7. The CDR3 DNA reads as TGTGCCAGCAGTCAACTGACAGGGAGCTCCTACGAGCAGTACTTC. Encoded protein: CASSQLTGSSYEQYF.

V usage is TRBV5-6 and J usage is TRBJ1-2, with TRBD1 identical over 7 bases. CDR3 length equals 15 residues. The germline V gene encodes CDR1 SGHDT and CDR2 YYEEEE. V gave up 5 bases and J gave up 6 bases; unmatched junction bases: 13. Here the CDR3 DNA reads TGTGCCAGCAGATTAACCGGAGGGGGCGTCGATGGCTACACCTTC. Its protein product is CASRLTGGGVDGYTF. Together with reference TRBV5-6 and TRBJ1-2, the CDR3 gives the full variable domain: DAGVTQSPTHLIKTRGQQVTLRCSPKSGHDTVSWYQQALGQGPQFIFQYYEEEERQRGNFPDRFSGHQFPNYSSELNVNALLLGDSALYLCASRLTGGGVDGYTFGSGTRLTVV.

The chain combines TRBV6-5 with TRBJ2-7; D possibly corresponds to TRBD1 (5 bases). CDR3 length equals 11 residues. V was trimmed by 7 bases and J by 4 bases, leaving 8 bases between them. In germline, CDR1 is MNHEY, CDR2 SVGAGI. CDR3 coding DNA: TGTGCCAGCATAGGGGAATACGAGCAGTACGTC. Protein sequence: CASIGEYEQYV.

The chain recombines TRBV9 with TRBJ2-3; TRBD2 matches at 10 bases. The CDR3 has 15 amino acids. The V segment lost 4 bases and the J segment 1 base; nucleotides outside the gene matches: 3. The germline V gene encodes CDR1 SGDLS and CDR2 YYNGEE. CDR3 protein: CASSITSGGTDTQYF. The CDR3 DNA is TGTGCCAGCAGCATAACTAGCGGGGGCACAGATACGCAGTATTTT.

This chain connects TRBV19 to TRBJ1-1, with a tentative D call TRBD1 (5 bases). With 7 bases removed from V and 2 bases from J, the gap between germline ends came to 14 bases. The CDR3 totals 14 residues. In germline, CDR1 is LNHDA, CDR2 SQIVND (reference sequence). In DNA form, the CDR3 reads TGTGCCAGTATTTTCAGGGCCGGAAACACTGAAGCTTTCTTT. Translated, it gives CASIFRAGNTEAFF.

The rearrangement uses TRBV19 and TRBJ1-5, with TRBD1 matching 7 bases. The CDR3 contains 14 residues. The V segment lost 6 bases and the J segment 6 bases; nucleotides outside the gene matches: 8. The V gene's germline CDR1 is LNHDA and CDR2 SQIVND (reference sequence). The CDR3 protein is CASREGARGQPQHF. CDR3 nucleotide sequence: TGTGCCAGTAGAGAGGGGGCGCGGGGTCAGCCCCAGCATTTT.

V and J are TRBV5-6 and TRBJ2-7; D might be TRBD1 (5 bases). CDR1 and CDR2 (germline): SGHDT, YYEEEE. The CDR3 loop spans 14 amino acids. With 4 bases removed from V and 6 bases from J, the gap between germline ends came to 17 bases. For the CDR3, the DNA is TGTGCCAGCAGCCAAATGACAGCCAGACCCGAGCAGTACGTC. This sequence encodes CASSQMTARPEQYV.

This rearrangement joins TRBV19 to TRBJ2-1; 14 bases agree with TRBD2. Looked up from germline, CDR1 is LNHDA and CDR2 is SQIVND (reference sequence). CDR3 length equals 17 residues. V lost 1 base and J lost 5; bases outside the gene matches: 4. The CDR3 coding sequence is TGTGCCAGTAGTATAGGGGGGACTAGCGGGAGCCACAATGAGCAGTTCTTC. Translated, it gives CASSIGGTSGSHNEQFF.

This clone occurred a few times. The rearrangement joins TRBV21-1 to TRBJ1-2. TRBV21-1 is shown as a pseudogene. The CDR3 totals 13 residues. CDR3 residues: CASSEPGCYGYTF. Here the CDR3 DNA reads TGTGCCAGCAGCGAACCGGGATGCTATGGCTACACCTTC.

The CDR3 coding sequence is TGTGCCAGCAGCGAGCGTACAGGGGGAAATCAGCCCCAGCATTTT. This translates into CASSERTGGNQPQHF. The genes are TRBV2 and TRBJ1-5; TRBD1 matches 8 bases. The CDR3 has 15 residues. Germline trimming cut 6 bases from V and 4 bases from J; bases unmatched to any gene: 8. Germline CDR1 is SNHLY and CDR2 is FYNNEI.